This TCR beta chain emerged from a study of T cell repertoires in cytomegalovirus infection. Study as a whole: Shared public TCR beta signatures pointed to both CMV infection and a matching HLA type.

In this sample, this clonotype turned up many times. Each CDR3 protein gets one entry after TCRdb re-called the reads with MiXCR. This sample has approximately 500,000 distinct CDR3 sequences; 10% to 12% occur once, and the top ten carry 10% to 13%. The trim removed 7 bases at V and 2 bases at J, leaving 10 bases unmatched. The CDR3 has 15 residues. The sequence was collected from a human donor in good health (CMV status not recorded). Some clones in this sample may be carry-over from other donors' samples. The chain links TRBV12-3 or TRBV12-4 to TRBJ2-5, with TRBD2 matching 7 bases. The sample taken for sequencing was PBMCs. CDR3: CASIYSGRTQETQYF. CDR3 coding DNA: TGTGCCAGCATCTATAGCGGGCGGACTCAAGAGACCCAGTACTTC.